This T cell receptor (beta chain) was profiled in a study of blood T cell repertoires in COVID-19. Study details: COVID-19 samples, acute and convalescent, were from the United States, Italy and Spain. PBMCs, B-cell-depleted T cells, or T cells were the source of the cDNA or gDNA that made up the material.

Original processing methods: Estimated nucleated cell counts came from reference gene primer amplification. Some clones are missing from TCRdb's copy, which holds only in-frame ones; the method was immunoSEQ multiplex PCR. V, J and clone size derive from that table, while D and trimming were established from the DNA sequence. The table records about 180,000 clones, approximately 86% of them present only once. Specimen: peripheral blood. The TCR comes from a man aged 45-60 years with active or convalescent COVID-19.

Here the CDR3 reads CSALGMEKLFF. The CDR3 DNA reads TGCAGTGCCCTCGGGATGGAGAAGCTGTTTTTT. V is TRBV20-1 and J is TRBJ1-4; D remains unclear. The germline V and J ends were trimmed by 6 bases and 14 bases, with 16 bases remaining between them. The CDR3 is made up of 11 amino acids. CDR1 is DFQATT and CDR2 is SNEGSKA in the germline V gene (reference sequence).